These 7 T cell receptor beta chains originate from one sample sequenced in a study of breast tumors, draining lymph nodes, adjacent tissues (dated by TCRdb to the mid-2010s). The protocol used for the library was multiplex PCR. The instrument was an Illumina HiSeq 2000. TCRdb trimmed the raw reads at Q25, called clones with MiXCR and kept productive beta chains. Each CDR3 protein appears once, grouped with its most common genes and DNA. The sample includes over 70,000 distinct CDR3 sequences, with approximately 30% observed a single time. 8% to 9% of the sample is in the top ten clones. Lymph node samples came from the axillary draining lymph nodes of breast cancer patients. What was sequenced was axillary lymph node tissue. The receptor source for this set is a female donor with breast cancer. Some clones in this sample may be carry-over from other donors' samples.

This clonotype was counted ten times or more. The chain employs TRBV24-1 and TRBJ2-3, with 14 bases lining up with TRBD2. The junction had 8 bases not matched to a gene; V was cut back by 5 bases and J by 2 bases. Germline CDR1 reads KGHDR; CDR2 reads SFDVKD. This CDR3 comprises 18 residues. The CDR3 region is CATSGGLAGVGPTDTQYF. CDR3 bases: TGTGCCACCAGTGGGGGACTAGCGGGAGTAGGCCCCACAGATACGCAGTATTTT.

This chain joins TRBV20-1 and TRBJ2-5, with D perhaps given as TRBD1 or TRBD2 (5 bases each). The CDR3 totals 14 residues. V was cut by 4 bases and J by 9 bases, with 21 bases left in between. The germline gives CDR1 DFQATT, CDR2 SNEGSKA (reference sequence). CDR3 region: CSAISGRVNQPQYF. In DNA form, the CDR3 reads TGCAGTGCTATTTCGGGACGCGTGAATCAGCCCCAGTACTTC.

The CDR3 DNA sequence: TGTGCCAGCAGCTTAGGGGTAGTGGGAGGCCAAGAGACCCAGTACTTC. As protein: CASSLGVVGGQETQYF. The V and J genes are TRBV11-2 and TRBJ2-5; possibly TRBD2 for D (6 bases). The CDR3 is 16 residues long. The germline V and J ends were trimmed by 1 base and 1 base, with 13 bases remaining between them. Germline V gives CDR1 SGHAT, CDR2 FQNNGV.

This clonotype was seen at least ten times. The J gene is TRBJ2-5, the V gene TRBV7-2; 8 positions agree with TRBD2. The CDR3 consists of 14 residues. Germline trimming cut 3 bases from V and 4 bases from J; bases unmatched to any gene: 4. Per germline, CDR1 SGHTA and CDR2 FQGNSA. CDR3 nucleotides: TGTGCCAGCAGCTTTAGCGGGAATGGAGAGACCCAGTACTTC. Protein: CASSFSGNGETQYF.

This clonotype was detected many times. A read error may account for a junction end that differs from germline. The J gene is TRBJ2-1, the V gene TRBV4-1; TRBD2 matches 13 bases. Germline values: CDR1 MGHRA, CDR2 YSYEKL. The CDR3 is 15 amino acids. CDR3 residues: CASSQGGLAGNEQFF. The CDR3 DNA reads TGCGCCAGCAGTCAAGGGGGACTAGCGGGGAATGAGCAGTTCTTC.

This chain joins TRBV19 and TRBJ1-1, with 8 bases that match TRBD1. CDR1 is LNHDA and CDR2 is SQIVND in the germline V gene (reference sequence). The CDR3 consists of 15 residues. With V trimmed by 7 bases and J by 1 base, 8 bases remained unmatched. The CDR3 region has the DNA TGTGCCAGTAAAGATGGACAGGGAAGGAACACTGAAGCTTTCTTT. Protein sequence: CASKDGQGRNTEAFF.

The chain has TRBV6-1 and TRBJ2-3, with D perhaps being TRBD1 or TRBD2 (5 bases each). From germline, CDR1 is MNHNS and CDR2 SASEGT. V was pared by 7 bases and J by 11 bases, with 25 bases between. The CDR3 spans 15 residues. The DNA for the CDR3 is TGTGCCAGCAAAGTGGGGACCTACAATCCGAATGAGCAGTATTTT. It yields the protein CASKVGTYNPNEQYF.